This TCR beta chain derives from a study of blood T cell repertoires in COVID-19. Study-level background: Collection of acute and convalescent COVID-19 samples took place in the United States, Italy and Spain. PBMCs, B-cell-depleted T cells, or T cells were the source of the cDNA or gDNA that made up the material.

In the authors' methods: Amplification of reference gene primers provided the estimated nucleated cell counts. The data were produced by immunoSEQ multiplex PCR, yet TCRdb's version contains in-frame clones alone and is incomplete. Clone size and the V and J calls come from that table; the DNA yielded D and trimming. The sample lists 50,000 to 65,000 clones, roughly 74% occurring once. The CDR3 totals 13 residues. The V and J ends lost 2 bases and 1 base respectively, with 6 bases between them. From germline, CDR1 is SGDLS and CDR2 YYNGEE. Sample: peripheral blood. The rearrangement uses TRBV9 and TRBJ1-1, with D maybe TRBD1 (5 bases). The receptor was isolated from a woman at least 80 years old with acute or convalescent COVID-19. In DNA form, the CDR3 reads TGTGCCAGCAGCGTTCAGGGGAACACTGAAGCTTTCTTT. Amino acids: CASSVQGNTEAFF.